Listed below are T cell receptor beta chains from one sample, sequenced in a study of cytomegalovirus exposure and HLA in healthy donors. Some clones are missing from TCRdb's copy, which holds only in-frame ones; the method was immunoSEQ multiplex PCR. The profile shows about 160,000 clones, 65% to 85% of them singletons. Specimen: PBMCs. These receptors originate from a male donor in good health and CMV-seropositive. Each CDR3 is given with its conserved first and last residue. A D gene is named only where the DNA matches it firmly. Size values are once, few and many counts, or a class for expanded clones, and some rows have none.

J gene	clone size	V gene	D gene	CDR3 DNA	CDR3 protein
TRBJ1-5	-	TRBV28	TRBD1	TGTGCCAGCAGAACCGGACAGGGATACAATCAGCCCCAGCATTTT	CASRTGQGYNQPQHF
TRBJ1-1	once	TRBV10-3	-	TGTGCCATCAAAATCGGGCAGGGGAATCCTGAAGCTTTCTTT	CAIKIGQGNPEAFF
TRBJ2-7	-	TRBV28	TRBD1	TGTGCCAGCAGTTCGTTTGTGGGACAGGGATACTACGAGCAGTACTTC	CASSSFVGQGYYEQYF
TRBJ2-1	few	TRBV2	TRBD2	TGTGCCAGCTCGCTAGCGGGAGGGCCAATGACCTACAATGAGCAGTTCTTC	CASSLAGGPMTYNEQFF
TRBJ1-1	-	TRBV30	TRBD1	TGTGCCTGGGTTCGACAGGGGGGAACTGAAGCTTTCTTT	CAWVRQGGTEAFF
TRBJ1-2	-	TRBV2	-	TGTGCCAGCAGTGGAGAAATCGGGGGGGACTATGGCTACACCTTC	CASSGEIGGDYGYTF
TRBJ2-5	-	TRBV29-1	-	TGCAGCTCAGGGGCGCGGATGGAGACCCAGTACTTC	CSSGARMETQYF
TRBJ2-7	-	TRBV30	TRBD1	TGTGCCTGGAGTGTAGGGGGCGGGACAGGGGCCTCCGGAGAGCAGTACTTC	CAWSVGGGTGASGEQYF
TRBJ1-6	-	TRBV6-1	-	TGTGCCAGCAGCGACGGGGGGATAGCGAATTCACCCCTCCACTTT	CASSDGGIANSPLHF
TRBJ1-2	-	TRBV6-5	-	TGTGCCAGCAGTGAGACAGCGTATGGCTACACCTTC	CASSETAYGYTF
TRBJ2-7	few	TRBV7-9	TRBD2	TGTGCCAGCAGTTGGACTAGCGGGAACGAGCAGTACTTC	CASSWTSGNEQYF
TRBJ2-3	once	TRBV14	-	TGTGCCAGCAGCCCCGGTGTTAGCACAGATACGCAGTATTTT	CASSPGVSTDTQYF
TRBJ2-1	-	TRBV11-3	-	TGTGCCAGCAGCTTACGAGCCCACAATGAGCAGTTCTTC	CASSLRAHNEQFF
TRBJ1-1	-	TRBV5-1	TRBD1	TGCGCCAGCAGATCCGGGACAGGGCTTTCGATGAACGCTGAAGCTTTCTTT	CASRSGTGLSMNAEAFF
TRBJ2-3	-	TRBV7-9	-	TGTGCCAGCAGCCCCGGGAACGTTCCTGGCACAGATACGCAGTATTTT	CASSPGNVPGTDTQYF
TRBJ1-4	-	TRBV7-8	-	TGTGCCAGCAGCTCCGATCGTGGGGGCTCTAATGAAAAACTGTTTTTT	CASSSDRGGSNEKLFF
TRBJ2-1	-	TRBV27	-	TGTGCCAGCAGTTTACGACGGGGCAATGAGCAGTTCTTC	CASSLRRGNEQFF
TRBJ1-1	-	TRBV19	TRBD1	TGTGCCAGTAGTGGGGACAGGGAACGTAACACTGAAGCTTTCTTT	CASSGDRERNTEAFF
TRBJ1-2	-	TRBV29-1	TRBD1	TGCAGCGCCCGGACAGGGGGCGGCTATGGCTACACCTTC	CSARTGGGYGYTF
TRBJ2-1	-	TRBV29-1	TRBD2	TGCAGCGTTGAAGAGGAGCGGGAGGGATGGGAGCAGTTCTTC	CSVEEEREGWEQFF
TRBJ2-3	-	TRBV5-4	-	TGTGCCAGCAGCGCCCGCGGGGCAGCGTCGCTGCGGACAGATACGCAGTATTTT	CASSARGAASLRTDTQYF
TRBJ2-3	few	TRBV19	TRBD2	TGTGCCAGTAGCGAGACCTCCGGGACTAGCGGGACGACGCAGTATTTT	CASSETSGTSGTTQYF
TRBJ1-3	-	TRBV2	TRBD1	TGTGCCGGAGGACAGGTCGGAAACACCATATATTTT	CAGGQVGNTIYF
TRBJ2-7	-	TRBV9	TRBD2	TGTGCCAGCAGCGCGAGTAGCGGGAAGGTCTACGAGCAGTACTTC	CASSASSGKVYEQYF
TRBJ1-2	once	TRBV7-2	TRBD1	TGTGCCAGCAGCTTAGTGAGACAGGGGGGAATTGGCTACACCTTC	CASSLVRQGGIGYTF
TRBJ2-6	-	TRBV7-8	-	TGTGCCAGCAGCTTAGGCGCCGTAGCGCCTACAGGGACTGGGGCCAACGTCCTGACTTTC	CASSLGAVAPTGTGANVLTF
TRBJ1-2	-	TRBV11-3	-	TGTGCCAGCAGCTTAGAACAGGAGTTTGGCTACACCTTC	CASSLEQEFGYTF
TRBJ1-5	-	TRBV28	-	TGTGCCAGCAGTATCCCAGATCAGCCCCAGCATTTT	CASSIPDQPQHF
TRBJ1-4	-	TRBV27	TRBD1	TGTGCCAGCAGTGGGTTGGTCCAGGGGGAACTAGATGAAAAACTGTTTTTT	CASSGLVQGELDEKLFF
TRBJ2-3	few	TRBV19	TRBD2	TGTGCCAGTAGTACTTGGACTAGCGGAAACACAGATACGCAGTATTTT	CASSTWTSGNTDTQYF
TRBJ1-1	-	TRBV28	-	TGTGCCAGCAGGCCGGGAGGGCGGAACACTGAAGCTTTCTTT	CASRPGGRNTEAFF
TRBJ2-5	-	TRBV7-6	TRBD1	TGTGCCAGCAGCCAACGGACAGGATCGTGGGAGCAGTACTTC	CASSQRTGSWEQYF
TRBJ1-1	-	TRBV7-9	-	TGTGCCAGCAGCCCGGTGGTCACTGAAGCTTTCTTT	CASSPVVTEAFF
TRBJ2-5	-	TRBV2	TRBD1	TGTGCCAGCAGCACAGGGGTTGGAGAGACCCAGTACTTC	CASSTGVGETQYF
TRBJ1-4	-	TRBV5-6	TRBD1	TGTGCCAGCAGCCCCGGGACAGGCCTTGGAAAACTGTTTTTT	CASSPGTGLGKLFF
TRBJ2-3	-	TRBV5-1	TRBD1	TGCGCCAGCAGCTTGGTTGGGACAGGGGGAGATACGCAGTATTTT	CASSLVGTGGDTQYF
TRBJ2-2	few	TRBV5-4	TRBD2	TGTGCCAGCAGCCGACCCTCCTACGGACTAGCGGGGAACACCGGGGAGCTGTTTTTT	CASSRPSYGLAGNTGELFF
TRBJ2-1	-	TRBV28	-	TGTGCCAGCAGCCGCACCGGGACTCCATGGCGGGATGAGCAGTTCTTC	CASSRTGTPWRDEQFF
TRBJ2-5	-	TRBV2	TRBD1	TGTGCCAGCTGCTTGACAGGGGAGACCCAGTACTTC	CASCLTGETQYF
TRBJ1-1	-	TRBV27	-	TGTGCCAGCAGTTTCCAGGGGACCACTGAAGCTTTCTTT	CASSFQGTTEAFF
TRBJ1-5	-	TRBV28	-	TGTGCCAGCAGGGACATCCTACGGCGGAGCAATCAGCCCCAGCATTTT	CASRDILRRSNQPQHF
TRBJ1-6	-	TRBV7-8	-	TGTGCCAGCAGCTCCTCCGGGGGGCAAGGTTCACCCCTCCACTTT	CASSSSGGQGSPLHF
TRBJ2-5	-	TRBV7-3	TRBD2	TGTGCCAGCAGCCCGGGACTACGAAAGACCCAGTACTTC	CASSPGLRKTQYF
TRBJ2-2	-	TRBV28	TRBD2	TGTGCCAGCACTTTGTCGGGACTAGCGGTGAACACCGGGGAGCTGTTTTTT	CASTLSGLAVNTGELFF
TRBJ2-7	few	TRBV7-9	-	TGTTCCAGCAGCTTATTCCAGGGGAGATCCTACGAGCAGTACTTC	CSSSLFQGRSYEQYF
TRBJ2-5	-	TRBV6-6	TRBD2	TGTGCCAGCAAAACGGTGGGGGGGGAGACCCAGTACTTC	CASKTVGGETQYF
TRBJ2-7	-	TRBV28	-	TGTGCCAGCAGTTTACGCGCTAATCCCTACGAGCAGTACTTC	CASSLRANPYEQYF
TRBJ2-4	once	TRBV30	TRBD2	TGTGCCTGTGGGACTAGCGGGATTCCCATTCAGTACTTC	CACGTSGIPIQYF
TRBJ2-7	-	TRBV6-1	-	TGTGCCAGCAGTGTCCCCCGAGAGGTTGACGAGCAGTACTTC	CASSVPREVDEQYF
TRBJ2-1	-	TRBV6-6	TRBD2	TGTGCCAGCAGTATGGGACTAGCGGGAACTAATGAGCAGTTCTTC	CASSMGLAGTNEQFF
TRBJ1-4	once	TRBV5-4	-	TGTGCCAGCAGCTTTTCGGACAGCCATGAAAAACTGTTTTTT	CASSFSDSHEKLFF
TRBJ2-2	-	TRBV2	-	TGTGCCAGCAGTGGAGGCTTCAGGGAGCTGTTTTTT	CASSGGFRELFF
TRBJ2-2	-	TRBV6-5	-	TGTGCCAGCAGTTACTCACGGCGGACGAACACCGGGGAGCTGTTTTTT	CASSYSRRTNTGELFF
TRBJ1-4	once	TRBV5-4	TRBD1	TGTGCCAGCCAGACAGGGGATAATGAAAAACTGTTTTTT	CASQTGDNEKLFF
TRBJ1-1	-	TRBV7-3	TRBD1	TGTGCCAGCAGCCCCGCGGGACAGTTCACTGAAGCTTTCTTT	CASSPAGQFTEAFF
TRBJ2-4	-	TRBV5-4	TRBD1	TGTGCCAGCAGCCCCGGGACAGACTTAGCCAAAAACATTCAGTACTTC	CASSPGTDLAKNIQYF
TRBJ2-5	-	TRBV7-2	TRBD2	TGTGCCAGCAGCCGGGGGGACGTAGAGACCCAGTACTTC	CASSRGDVETQYF
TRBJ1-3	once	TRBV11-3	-	TGTGCCAGCAGCTTAGATCCTGGGGGCCTCCGCGGAAACACCATATATTTT	CASSLDPGGLRGNTIYF
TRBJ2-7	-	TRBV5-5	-	TGTGCCAGCAGCTTGGGGGTGGGGGGCGAGCAGTACTTC	CASSLGVGGEQYF